The 3 T cell receptor beta chains reported below all come from one sample, sequenced in a study of T-cell reconstitution after alpha-beta-depleted transplantation in children. Unique molecular identifiers were used to barcode this TCRbeta library. TCRdb processed the PCR reads anew with MiXCR; each CDR3 protein has one entry. The data show some 600,000 distinct CDR3 sequences, over 10% seen once. Sequencing used PBMCs, mostly from graft donor cells, obtained 360 days after TCRalphabeta/CD19-depleted stem cell transplant. The origin of the receptors is a male patient aged 10-17 years who had a stem cell transplant for acute myeloid leukemia, so the T cells may come from the graft donor.

This clonotype was recorded many times. The chain links TRBV12-3 or TRBV12-4 to TRBJ2-2, with D maybe TRBD1 (5 bases). V lost 2 bases and J lost 2, with 9 bases in between. The CDR3 length is 15 residues. CDR3 sequence reads: CASSLRGRNTGELFF. The CDR3 DNA reads TGTGCCAGCAGTTTAAGGGGCAGAAACACCGGGGAGCTGTTTTTT.

V and J are TRBV20-1 and TRBJ1-5; D remains unclear. CDR3 length equals 14 residues. Trimming shortened V by 6 bases and J by 5 bases, and 17 bases separated the two germline ends. In germline, CDR1 is DFQATT, CDR2 SNEGSKA (reference sequence). CDR3 DNA: TGCAGTGCAACGGGTTCGGGAGCTTATCAGCCCCAGCATTTT. It yields the protein CSATGSGAYQPQHF.

This clonotype was recorded many times. The rearrangement joins TRBV7-6 to TRBJ1-5; TRBD1 matches at 9 bases. With 3 bases clipped from V and 4 bases from J, the junction kept 4 bases outside the gene matches. This CDR3 contains 15 residues. The germline CDR1 and CDR2 sequences are SGHVS and FNYEAQ. The CDR3 here is CASSLGTGRNQPQHF. DNA for the CDR3: TGTGCCAGCAGCTTGGGGACAGGGAGGAATCAGCCCCAGCATTTT. The entire variable domain, with the rest obtained from reference TRBV7-6 and TRBJ1-5, is as follows: GAGVSQSPRYKVTKRGQDVALRCDPISGHVSLYWYRQALGQGPEFLTYFNYEAQQDKSGLPNDRFSAERPEGSISTLTIQRTEQRDSAMYRCASSLGTGRNQPQHFGDGTRLSIL.